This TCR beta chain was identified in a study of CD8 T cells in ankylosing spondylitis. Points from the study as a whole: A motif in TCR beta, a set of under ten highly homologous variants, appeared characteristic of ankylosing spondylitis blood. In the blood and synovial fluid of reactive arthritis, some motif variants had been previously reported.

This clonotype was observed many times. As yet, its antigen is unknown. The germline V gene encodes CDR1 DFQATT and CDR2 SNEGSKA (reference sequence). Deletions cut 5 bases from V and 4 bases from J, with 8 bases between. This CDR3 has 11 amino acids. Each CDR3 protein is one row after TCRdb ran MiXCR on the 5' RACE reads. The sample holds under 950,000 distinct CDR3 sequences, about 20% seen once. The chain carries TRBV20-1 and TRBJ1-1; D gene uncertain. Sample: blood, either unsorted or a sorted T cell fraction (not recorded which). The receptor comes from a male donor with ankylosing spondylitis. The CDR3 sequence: CSALPLTEAFF. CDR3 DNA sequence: TGCAGTGCTCTCCCACTCACTGAAGCTTTCTTT.